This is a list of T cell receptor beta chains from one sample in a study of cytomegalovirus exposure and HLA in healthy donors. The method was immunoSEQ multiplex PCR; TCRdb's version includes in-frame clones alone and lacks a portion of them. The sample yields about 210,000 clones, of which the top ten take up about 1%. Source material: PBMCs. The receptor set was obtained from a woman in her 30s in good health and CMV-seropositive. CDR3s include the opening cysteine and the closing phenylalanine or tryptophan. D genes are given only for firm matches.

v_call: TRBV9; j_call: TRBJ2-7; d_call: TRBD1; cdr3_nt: TGTGCCAGCAGCGTAGAACAGGGGCGCGAGCAGTACTTC; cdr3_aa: CASSVEQGREQYF
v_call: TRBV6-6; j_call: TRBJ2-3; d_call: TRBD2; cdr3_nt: TGTGCCAGCACTCGGGGGGGATCCACAGATACGCAGTATTTT; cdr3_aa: CASTRGGSTDTQYF
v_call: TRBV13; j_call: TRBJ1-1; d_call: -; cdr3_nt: TGTGCCAGCAGATCGAGGACAGATCATAATGAAGCTTTCTTT; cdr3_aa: CASRSRTDHNEAFF
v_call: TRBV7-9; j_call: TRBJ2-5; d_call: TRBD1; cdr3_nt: TGTGCCAGCAGCTTAGGGGACAGCGAATGGGGAGAGACCCAGTACTTC; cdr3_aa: CASSLGDSEWGETQYF
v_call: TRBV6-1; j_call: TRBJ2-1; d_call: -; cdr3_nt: TGTGCCAGCAGTGAAAGTCAGGGCAATGAGCAGTTCTTC; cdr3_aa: CASSESQGNEQFF
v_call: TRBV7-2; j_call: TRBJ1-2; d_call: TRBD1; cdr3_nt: TGTGCCAGCAGCCTCCCGGGACAGGGAGGGAGTGGCTACACCTTC; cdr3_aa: CASSLPGQGGSGYTF
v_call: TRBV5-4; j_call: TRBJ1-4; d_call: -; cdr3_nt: TGCGCCAGCAGCCAAGGCGTCTTCCGACAAGAACTGTTTTTT; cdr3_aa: CASSQGVFRQELFF
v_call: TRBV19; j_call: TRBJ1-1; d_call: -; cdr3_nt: TGTGCCAGTAGTCTTACAGGGCTCGCGAACACTGAAGCTTTCTTT; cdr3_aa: CASSLTGLANTEAFF
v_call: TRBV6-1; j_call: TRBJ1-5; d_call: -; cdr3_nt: TGTGCCAGCAGTGAGCGGCGAGAGCAGCCCCAGCATTTT; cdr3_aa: CASSERREQPQHF
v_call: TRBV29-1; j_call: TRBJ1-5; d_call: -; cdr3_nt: TGCAGCGTTTTAAGGACAGTAGGCAATCAGCCCCAGCATTTT; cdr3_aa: CSVLRTVGNQPQHF
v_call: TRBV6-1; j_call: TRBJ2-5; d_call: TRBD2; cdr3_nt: TGTGCCAGCAGTGCCCCTCTCGGCGGGAGGGCCGGTGAAGGTGGGGAGACCCAGTACTTC; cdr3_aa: CASSAPLGGRAGEGGETQYF
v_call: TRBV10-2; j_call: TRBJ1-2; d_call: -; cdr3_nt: TGCGCCAGCACAAGATACCCGTCGACAGAATTTTACACCTTC; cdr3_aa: CASTRYPSTEFYTF
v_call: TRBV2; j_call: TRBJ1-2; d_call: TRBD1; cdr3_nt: TGTGCCAGCAGCCGGACAGGATGGAACTATGGCTACACCTTC; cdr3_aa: CASSRTGWNYGYTF
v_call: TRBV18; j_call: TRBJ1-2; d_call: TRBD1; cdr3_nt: TGTGCCAGCTCACCACCGGGGATGGACAGGCTGTGGGGCTACACCTTC; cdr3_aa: CASSPPGMDRLWGYTF
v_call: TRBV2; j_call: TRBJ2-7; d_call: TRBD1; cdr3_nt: TGTGCCAGCAGAGCGGCGTACCCGGACAGGGGGCTCTACGAGCAGTACTTC; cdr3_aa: CASRAAYPDRGLYEQYF
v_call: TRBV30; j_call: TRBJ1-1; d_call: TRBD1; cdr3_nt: TGTGCCTACGGACAGGGTTCGAACACTGAAGCTTTCTTT; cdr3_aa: CAYGQGSNTEAFF
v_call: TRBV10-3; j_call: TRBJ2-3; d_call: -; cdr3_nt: TGTGCCATCAGTGGGGACTCATATACGCAGTATTTT; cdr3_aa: CAISGDSYTQYF
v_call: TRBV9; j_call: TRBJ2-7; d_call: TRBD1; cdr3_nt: TGTGCCAGCAGCGCATGGGACAGGGGCTACGAGCAGTACTTC; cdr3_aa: CASSAWDRGYEQYF
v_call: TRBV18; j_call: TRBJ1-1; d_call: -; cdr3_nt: TGTGCCAGCTCCCTTATTACTAACTGGGACACTGAAGCTTTCTTT; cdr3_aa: CASSLITNWDTEAFF
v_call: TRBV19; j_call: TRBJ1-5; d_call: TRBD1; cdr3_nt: TGTGCCAGTACCGGACAGGGCTATTCCGAATGGCATTTT; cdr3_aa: CASTGQGYSEWHF
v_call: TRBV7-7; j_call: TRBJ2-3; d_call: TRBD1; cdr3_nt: TGTGCCAGCAGCCCAGGGACAGGGGGCCTAGATACGCAGTATTTT; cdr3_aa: CASSPGTGGLDTQYF
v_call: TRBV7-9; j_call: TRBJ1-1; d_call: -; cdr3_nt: TGTGCCAGCAGCTCAGGTCACGGCACTGAAGCTTTCTTT; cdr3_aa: CASSSGHGTEAFF
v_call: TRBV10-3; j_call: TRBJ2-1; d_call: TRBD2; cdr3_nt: TGTGCCATCAGGGGAGCGGGGGGGCGGAATGAGCAGTTCTTC; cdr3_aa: CAIRGAGGRNEQFF
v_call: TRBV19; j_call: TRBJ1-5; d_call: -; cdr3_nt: TGTGCCAGTAGTAAGGGGGATCAGCCCCAGCATTTT; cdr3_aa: CASSKGDQPQHF
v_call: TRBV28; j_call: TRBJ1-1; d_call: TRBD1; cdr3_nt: TGTGCCAGCACCTACTTAGGACAGGGAGGCACTGAAGCTTTCTTT; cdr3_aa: CASTYLGQGGTEAFF
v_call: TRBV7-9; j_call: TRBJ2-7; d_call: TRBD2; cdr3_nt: TGTGCCAGCAGCCACGGGACTAGCGAAACAAGGGTTTACGAGCAGTACTTC; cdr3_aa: CASSHGTSETRVYEQYF
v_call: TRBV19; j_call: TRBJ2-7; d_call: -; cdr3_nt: TGTGCCAGTAGTATGATACAGGGTGCGGACGAGCAGTACTTC; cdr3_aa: CASSMIQGADEQYF
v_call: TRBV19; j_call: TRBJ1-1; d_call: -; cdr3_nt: TGTGCCAGTAGTATTTTAGGGGGGGCGAGCACTGAAGCTTTCTTT; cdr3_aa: CASSILGGASTEAFF
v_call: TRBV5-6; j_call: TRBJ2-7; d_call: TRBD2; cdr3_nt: TGTGCCAGCAGCTTGATAGGGAGACTAGCGGGGTCCTACGAGCAGTACTTC; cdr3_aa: CASSLIGRLAGSYEQYF
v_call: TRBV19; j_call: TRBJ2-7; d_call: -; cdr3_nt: TGTGCCAGTAGTGGGGCAGGGTCCTCCTACGAGCAGTACTTC; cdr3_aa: CASSGAGSSYEQYF
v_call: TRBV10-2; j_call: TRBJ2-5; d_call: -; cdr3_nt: TGCGCCAGCAGTGAGTTTGACTACCAAGAGACCCAGTACTTC; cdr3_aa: CASSEFDYQETQYF